Below are 13 T cell receptor beta chains sequenced from a single sample in a study of T cells after yellow fever vaccination. TCRdb fed the 5' RACE reads into MiXCR, producing one record per CDR3 protein. The sample records some 390,000 distinct CDR3 sequences, approximately 6% being singletons. The material was PBMCs, obtained 5 days after the yellow fever booster vaccination. These receptors were taken from a man aged 25-45 years who received the YFV17D yellow fever vaccine.

This clonotype was recorded at least ten times. The chain is built from TRBV24-1 and TRBJ2-1, with 7 bases lining up with TRBD2. CDR1 is KGHDR, CDR2 SFDVKD, per germline. The CDR3 totals 16 residues. With V trimmed by 3 bases and J by 6 bases, 10 bases remained unmatched. Written as DNA, the CDR3 is TGTGCCACCAGTGATACACGACTAGCTGGCGGCAATGAGCAGTTCTTC. It encodes CATSDTRLAGGNEQFF.

This clonotype has a handful of counts. V gene TRBV7-2 combines with J gene TRBJ2-1, with a tentative D call TRBD2 (5 bases). Germline V gene sequence: CDR1 SGHTA, CDR2 FQGNSA. The V gene lost 2 bases and the J gene lost 6 bases, with 14 bases spanning the gap. CDR3 length equals 15 residues. CDR3 coding DNA: TGTGCCAGCAGCTTATATGAACGGGAAGGCAATGAGCAGTTCTTC. Its translation is CASSLYEREGNEQFF.

The chain couples TRBV5-4 to TRBJ2-3, with 7 nucleotides matching TRBD1. Germline V gives CDR1 SGHNT, CDR2 YYREEE (reference sequence). This CDR3 region has 16 residues. V lost 9 bases to trimming and J lost 6 bases; unmatched junction nucleotides: 19. CDR3 amino acids: CAISGPSRQGGDTQYF. The CDR3 DNA sequence: TGTGCCATCTCCGGGCCTTCCCGACAGGGTGGGGATACGCAGTATTTT.

This clonotype was seen a handful of times. CDR3 protein: CASSSTTGAVYNEQFF. In nucleotides, the CDR3 is TGTGCCAGCAGCTCCACGACGGGAGCCGTCTACAATGAGCAGTTCTTC. The genes are TRBV11-2 and TRBJ2-1, with a weak D call TRBD2 (6 bases). V lost 4 bases and J lost 3, with 16 bases in between. This CDR3 is 16 amino acids long. CDR1 and CDR2 from the germline V gene are SGHAT and FQNNGV.

This chain links TRBV3-1 with TRBJ1-4, with 7 bases lining up with TRBD1. Trimming took 1 base from V and 7 from J; bases not matched to a gene: 3. The CDR3 has 14 residues. The germline V gene has CDR1 LGHDT and CDR2 YNNKEL (reference sequence). The DNA for the CDR3 is TGTGCCAGCAGCCAAGCGGGACAGAGTGAAAAACTGTTTTTT. Protein product: CASSQAGQSEKLFF.

This clonotype was seen only a few times. This chain uses TRBV18 with TRBJ2-1, with 7 bases aligning to TRBD2. This CDR3 region has 17 residues. J lost 5 bases, V lost 2 bases, and 12 bases had no gene match. Germline V gene data show CDR1 as KGHSH and CDR2 as LQKENI. CDR3 amino acids: CASSPSSAGILDNEQFF. The CDR3 nucleotides read TGTGCCAGCTCACCATCATCAGCGGGAATACTCGACAATGAGCAGTTCTTC.

CDR3 nucleotide sequence: TGTGCCAGCAGCAGGACCGTCGCCGGGGAGCTGTTTTTT. This encodes CASSRTVAGELFF. V and J are TRBV7-9 and TRBJ2-2, with no clear D. Germline V gives CDR1 SEHNR, CDR2 FQNEAQ (reference sequence). Between the trimmed V and J ends, which lost 5 bases and 6 bases, there was a span of 10 bases. The CDR3 spans 13 residues. Supplemented by reference TRBV7-9 and TRBJ2-2, the full variable domain reads DTGVSQNPRHKITKRGQNVTFRCDPISEHNRLYWYRQTLGQGPEFLTYFQNEAQLEKSRLLSDRFSAERPKGSFSTLEIQRTEQGDSAMYLCASSRTVAGELFFGEGSRLTVL.

This clonotype has a handful of counts. This chain uses TRBV20-1 with TRBJ2-3; tentatively, D is TRBD2 (6 bases). There are 15 residues in the CDR3. The V gene lost 0 bases and the J gene lost 4 bases, with 14 bases spanning the gap. Germline V gene sequence: CDR1 DFQATT, CDR2 SNEGSKA (reference sequence). Here the CDR3 reads CSARDLNGSPDTQYF. In DNA form, the CDR3 reads TGCAGTGCTAGAGATCTCAACGGGAGTCCAGATACGCAGTATTTT.

As for this clonotype: Sequence at one end of the junction differs from germline and may be a read error. V is TRBV20-1 and J is TRBJ2-5; 10 bases are shared with TRBD2. The CDR3 extends over 19 amino acids. Germline V CDR1 and CDR2: DFQATT, SNEGSKA (reference sequence). This chain's CDR3 is CCARDGTSGTSRLGETQYF. The DNA of the CDR3 is TGCTGTGCTAGAGATGGTACTAGCGGGACCTCTCGACTGGGAGAGACCCAGTACTTC.

This clonotype was observed a few times. V is TRBV12-3 or TRBV12-4 and J is TRBJ1-4; D call uncertain. Trimming cost V 5 bases and J 5 bases, with 9 bases left between them. The CDR3 runs 13 residues. The CDR3: CASSKGGNEKLFF. In DNA, the CDR3 is TGTGCCAGCAGTAAGGGTGGAAATGAAAAACTGTTTTTT.

This clonotype was found a few times. The chain recombines TRBV30 with TRBJ2-6, with 7 bases identical to TRBD1. The trim removed 0 bases at V and 0 bases at J, leaving 2 bases unmatched. CDR1 is GTSNPN and CDR2 is SVGIG in the germline V gene (reference sequence). The CDR3 length is 16 residues. DNA for the CDR3: TGTGCCTGGAGTGTCAGGGGGTCCTCTGGGGCCAACGTCCTGACTTTC. Protein product: CAWSVRGSSGANVLTF.

This clonotype was detected ten times or more. The chain couples TRBV12-5 to TRBJ2-1; 12 bases fit TRBD2. The CDR3 is 16 amino acids. Germline V gene sequence: CDR1 LGHNT, CDR2 FRNRAP. V lost 6 bases to trimming and J lost 4 bases; unmatched junction nucleotides: 7. DNA of the CDR3: TGTGCTAGTGGGACCCGGACTAGCGGGGCTTACAATGAGCAGTTCTTC. It encodes CASGTRTSGAYNEQFF.

This clonotype was observed a few times. The rearrangement uses TRBV7-8 and TRBJ2-7; a weak D match, TRBD2 (5 bases). V was shortened by 5 bases and J by 4 bases, with 18 bases between the two germline ends. Per germline, CDR1 SGHVS and CDR2 FQNEAQ. This CDR3 region has 15 residues. The CDR3 region is CASSPPHARAYEQYF. CDR3 in DNA: TGTGCCAGCAGCCCGCCCCACGCGCGGGCGTACGAGCAGTACTTC.